This T cell receptor (beta chain) is from a study of preoperative IRX-2 immunotherapy in early breast cancer (dated by TCRdb to the late 2010s). CDR1 and CDR2 are read off the germline V gene as SGHTA and FQGTGA. There are 15 amino acids in the CDR3, from cysteine to phenylalanine inclusive. Kept here is only the CDR3 DNA, which spans 45 bases and is read in frame from base 1. V is cut by 5 bases and J by 8 bases, and the space between the germline ends is 20 bases. For this clone: Its specific antigen is unknown. No much larger clone is present one base from it, and per-base qualities are unavailable.

In light of the paper, this sample's treatment or condition label describes: preoperative locoregional IRX-2 cytokine immunotherapy. The samples were obtained from a phase Ib study in which preoperative, locoregional IRX-2 cytokine immunotherapy intended to prime immune responses was tested. Before surgery, IRX-2 was given to the donors, who were patients with early-stage breast cancer. Library preparation was by the immunoSEQ multiplex PCR assay. TCRdb took over this immuneACCESS table, retaining in-frame rearrangements with V and J assigned. Such tables are incomplete; in checked studies, under half of the missing clones stem from an unresolved V gene, and the remainder is unexplained. The sample profile shows 34,000 or so clones; roughly 96% of them were found once. The top ten hold about 6.8% of the sample.

The sample was acquired from a patient treated with IRX-2 immunotherapy. The rearranged chain carries TRBV7-3 and TRBJ2-3, and possibly TRBD2, on 6 matching bases. The TCR originated in a human donor with breast cancer. The DNA sequence is TGTGCCAGCAGCCCCCGGGGGTTTGGTCCGGGTACGCAGTATTTT. The resulting protein is CASSPRGFGPGTQYF.